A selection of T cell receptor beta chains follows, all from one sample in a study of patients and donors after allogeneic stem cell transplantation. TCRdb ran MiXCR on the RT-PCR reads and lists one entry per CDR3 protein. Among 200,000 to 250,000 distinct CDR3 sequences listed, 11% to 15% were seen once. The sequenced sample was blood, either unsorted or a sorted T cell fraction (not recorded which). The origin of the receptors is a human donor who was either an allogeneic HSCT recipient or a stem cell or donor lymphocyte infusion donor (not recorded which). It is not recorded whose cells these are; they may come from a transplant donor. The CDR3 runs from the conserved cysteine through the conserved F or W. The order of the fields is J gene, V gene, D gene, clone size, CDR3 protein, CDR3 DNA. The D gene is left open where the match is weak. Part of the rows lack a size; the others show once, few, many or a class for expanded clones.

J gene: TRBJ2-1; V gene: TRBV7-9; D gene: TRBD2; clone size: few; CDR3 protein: CASSLRTSGGRYNEQFF; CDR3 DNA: TGTGCCAGCAGCTTAAGGACTAGCGGGGGACGCTACAATGAGCAGTTCTTC
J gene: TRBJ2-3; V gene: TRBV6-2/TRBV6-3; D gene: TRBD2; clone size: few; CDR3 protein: CATRLAGMHTDTQYF; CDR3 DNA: TGTGCCACCCGACTAGCGGGGATGCACACAGATACGCAGTATTTT
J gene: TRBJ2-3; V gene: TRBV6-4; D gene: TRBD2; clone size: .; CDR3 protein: CASSDTGLADTDTQYF; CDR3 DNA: TGTGCCAGCAGTGACACGGGACTAGCGGATACAGATACGCAGTATTTT
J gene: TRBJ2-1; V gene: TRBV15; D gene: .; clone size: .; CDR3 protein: CATSRPQGSDEQFF; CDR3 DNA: TGTGCCACCAGCAGACCTCAGGGCTCCGATGAGCAGTTCTTC
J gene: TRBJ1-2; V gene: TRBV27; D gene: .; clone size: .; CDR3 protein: CASSLKGGNYGYTF; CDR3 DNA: TGTGCCAGCAGCCTAAAGGGGGGAAACTATGGCTACACCTTC
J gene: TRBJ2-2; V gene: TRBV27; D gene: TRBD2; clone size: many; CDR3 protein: CASSLLGLAGSAGELFF; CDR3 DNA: TGTGCCAGCAGTTTACTGGGACTAGCGGGATCGGCCGGGGAGCTGTTTTTT
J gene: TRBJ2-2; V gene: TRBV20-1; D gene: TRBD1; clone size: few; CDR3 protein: CSAPTPTGETGELFF; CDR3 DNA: TGCAGTGCTCCTACTCCCACAGGGGAGACCGGGGAGCTGTTTTTT
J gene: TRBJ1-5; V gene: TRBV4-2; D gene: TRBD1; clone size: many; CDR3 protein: CASSHLYQDRVVGNQPQHF; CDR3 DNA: TGTGCCAGCAGCCATTTATACCAGGACAGGGTTGTCGGCAATCAGCCCCAGCATTTT
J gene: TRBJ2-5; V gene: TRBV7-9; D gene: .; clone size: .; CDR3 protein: CASSLNRGRGETQYF; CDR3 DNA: TGTGCCAGCAGCTTAAATCGGGGTCGGGGGGAGACCCAGTACTTC
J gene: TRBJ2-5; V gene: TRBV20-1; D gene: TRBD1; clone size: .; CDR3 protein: CSARALTGSGTQYF; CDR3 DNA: TGCAGTGCTAGAGCCTTGACAGGGTCTGGGACCCAGTACTTC
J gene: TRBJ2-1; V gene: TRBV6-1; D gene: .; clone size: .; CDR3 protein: CASSPRQAALQFF; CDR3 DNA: TGTGCCAGCAGCCCAAGACAGGCCGCTCTCCAGTTCTTC
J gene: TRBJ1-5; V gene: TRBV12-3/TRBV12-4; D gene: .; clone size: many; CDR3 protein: CASSFGQGLQPQHF; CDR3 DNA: TGTGCCAGCAGTTTTGGGCAGGGTCTTCAGCCCCAGCATTTT
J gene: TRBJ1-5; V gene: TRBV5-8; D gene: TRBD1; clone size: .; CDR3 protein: CASRRGQGGQPQHF; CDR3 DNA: TGTGCCAGCAGACGGGGACAGGGGGGTCAGCCCCAGCATTTT
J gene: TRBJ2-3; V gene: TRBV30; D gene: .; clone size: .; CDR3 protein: CAWSAGLELDTQYF; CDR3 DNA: TGTGCCTGGAGTGCGGGACTTGAGCTGGATACGCAGTATTTT
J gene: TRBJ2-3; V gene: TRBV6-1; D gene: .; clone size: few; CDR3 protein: CASRLPLTDTQYF; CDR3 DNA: TGTGCCAGCAGACTACCACTCACAGATACGCAGTATTTT
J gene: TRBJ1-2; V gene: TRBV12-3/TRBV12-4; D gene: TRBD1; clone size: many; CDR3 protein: CASSWRAGGYGYTF; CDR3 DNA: TGTGCCAGCAGTTGGCGGGCAGGGGGCTATGGCTACACCTTC
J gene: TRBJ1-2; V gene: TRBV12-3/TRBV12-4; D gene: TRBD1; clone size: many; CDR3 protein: CASSLGGQNYGYTF; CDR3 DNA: TGTGCCAGCAGTTTAGGGGGACAGAACTATGGCTACACCTTC
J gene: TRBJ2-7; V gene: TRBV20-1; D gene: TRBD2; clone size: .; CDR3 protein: CSAREGRGANEQYF; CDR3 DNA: TGCAGTGCTAGAGAGGGGCGGGGGGCTAACGAGCAGTACTTC
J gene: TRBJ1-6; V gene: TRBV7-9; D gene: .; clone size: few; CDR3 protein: CASSFGNSPLHF; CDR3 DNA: TGTGCCAGCAGCTTTGGTAATTCACCCCTCCACTTT
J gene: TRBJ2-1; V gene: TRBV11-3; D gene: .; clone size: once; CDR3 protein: CASSRSLGGGMNEQFF; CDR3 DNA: TGTGCCAGCAGCCGCAGTTTGGGCGGGGGCATGAATGAGCAGTTCTTC
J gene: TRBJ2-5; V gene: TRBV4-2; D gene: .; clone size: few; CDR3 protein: CASSQDPRAQETQYF; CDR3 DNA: TGTGCCAGCAGCCAAGATCCGCGGGCCCAAGAGACCCAGTACTTC
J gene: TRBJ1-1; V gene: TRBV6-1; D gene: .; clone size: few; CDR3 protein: CASTGAGTEAFF; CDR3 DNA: TGTGCCAGCACGGGCGCGGGCACTGAAGCTTTCTTT
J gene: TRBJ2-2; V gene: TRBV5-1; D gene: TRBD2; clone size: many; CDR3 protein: CASSHRSSGGLSNTGELFF; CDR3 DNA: TGCGCCAGCAGCCACAGATCTAGCGGGGGCCTATCGAACACCGGGGAGCTGTTTTTT
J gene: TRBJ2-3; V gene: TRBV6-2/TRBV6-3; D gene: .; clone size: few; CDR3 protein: CASSYPGTPGIATDTQYF; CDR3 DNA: TGTGCCAGCAGTTACCCGGGGACACCCGGAATAGCCACAGATACGCAGTATTTT
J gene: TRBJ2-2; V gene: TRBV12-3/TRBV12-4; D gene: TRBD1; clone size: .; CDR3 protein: CASEDRAGTGELFF; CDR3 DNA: TGTGCCAGCGAAGACAGGGCGGGCACCGGGGAGCTGTTTTTT
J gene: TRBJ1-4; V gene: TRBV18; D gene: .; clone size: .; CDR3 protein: CASSRGAREELFF; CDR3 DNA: TGTGCCAGCTCACGAGGGGCCCGGGAGGAACTGTTTTTT
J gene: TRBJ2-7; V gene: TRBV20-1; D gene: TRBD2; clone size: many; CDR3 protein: CSAPASGSQYEQYF; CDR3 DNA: TGCAGTGCCCCCGCTAGCGGGAGCCAATACGAGCAGTACTTC